In its sample, the clone carrying this T cell receptor beta chain was seen once. This entry is derived from a study of shared clonotypes between healthy human individuals. TCRdb keeps only in-frame clones here, not all; method: immunoSEQ multiplex PCR. Of millions of clones in the sample, 90% to 95% are singletons; the top ten hold over 0.12%. Trimming cost V 6 bases and J 0 bases, with 12 bases left between them. CDR3 length equals 15 residues. Per germline, CDR1 SGHVT and CDR2 SQSDAQ. The chain employs TRBV7-4 and TRBJ1-5; a weak D match, TRBD1 (5 bases). Sequences were obtained from naive CD4+ T cells sorted from blood. Noted subset: CD45RA+ positively selected. This receptor was identified in a man younger than 35 in good health. The CDR3 DNA sequence: TGTGCCAGCAGTCCCGGGACCTATAGCAATCAGCCCCAGCATTTT. It yields the protein CASSPGTYSNQPQHF.